Below, 11 T cell receptor beta chains from the same sample are listed, as sequenced in a study of spatial heterogeneity in lung cancer. Study findings and constraints: The study found that expanded intratumoral alpha and beta TCR counts tracked tumor mutation counts.

MiXCR was run by TCRdb on the 5' RACE reads, yielding one entry per CDR3 protein. The table shows more than 15,000 distinct CDR3 sequences, with roughly 5.7% occurring only once. Stated time point: sample taken at primary tumor resection. The antigens for these receptors are not known. Sequenced material: lung tumor tissue, taken at surgery. These receptors all come from a male donor with early-stage non-small cell lung cancer.

This clonotype has ten or more counts. The chain couples TRBV7-2 to TRBJ2-3; no firm D call. V lost 0 bases to trimming and J lost 0 bases, with 7 bases between them. Germline CDR1 and CDR2: SGHTA and FQGNSA. The CDR3 is 15 residues long. The CDR3 nucleotides read TGTGCCAGCAGCTTAGCGTGGGGTAGCACAGATACGCAGTATTTT. It encodes CASSLAWGSTDTQYF. The whole variable domain, remainder taken from reference TRBV7-2 and TRBJ2-3, is GAGVSQSPSNKVTEKGKDVELRCDPISGHTALYWYRQSLGQGLEFLIYFQGNSAPDKSGLPSDRFSAERTGGSVSTLTIQRTQQEDSAVYLCASSLAWGSTDTQYFGPGTRLTVL.

This clonotype showed up many times. V gene TRBV5-1 combines with J gene TRBJ2-1, with D unclear. The CDR3 runs 12 residues. The germline V and J ends were trimmed by 1 base and 8 bases, with 7 bases remaining between them. Germline CDR1 reads SGHRS; CDR2 reads YFSETQ. The CDR3 bases are TGCGCCAGCAGCTTGTGGCAGGATGAGCAGTTCTTC. This encodes CASSLWQDEQFF.

In this sample, this clonotype turned up many times. The rearrangement links TRBV5-6 to TRBJ2-4, with D maybe TRBD1 (7 bases). Trimming shortened V by 4 bases and J by 6 bases, and 20 bases separated the two germline ends. The germline V gene encodes CDR1 SGHDT and CDR2 YYEEEE. The CDR3 sequence is 16 residues long. The CDR3 DNA reads TGTGCCAGCAGCCCTGGCGGTCCAGGGGGGACAAACATTCAGTACTTC. It specifies CASSPGGPGGTNIQYF.

This clonotype was seen repeatedly, ten times or more. This chain links TRBV12-5 with TRBJ1-4; 8 bases are shared with TRBD1. The CDR3 length is 14 residues. Germline values: CDR1 LGHNT, CDR2 FRNRAP. V was pared by 4 bases and J by 7 bases, with 5 bases of the junction left unmatched. CDR3 region: CASGSGTGAEKLFF. As DNA, the CDR3 is TGTGCTAGTGGTTCCGGGACAGGCGCTGAAAAACTGTTTTTT. The full variable domain, with the rest looked up from reference TRBV12-5 and TRBJ1-4, is DARVTQTPRHKVTEMGQEVTMRCQPILGHNTVFWYRQTMMQGLELLAYFRNRAPLDDSGMPKDRFSAEMPDATLATLKIQPSEPRDSAVYFCASGSGTGAEKLFFGSGTQLSVL.

The chain has TRBV3-1 and TRBJ1-1, with D maybe TRBD1 (5 bases). Germline CDR1 is LGHDT and CDR2 is YNNKEL (reference sequence). V was cut by 1 base and J by 0 bases, with 9 bases left in between. This CDR3 is built from 15 residues. As DNA, the CDR3 is TGTGCCAGCAGCCAAGCAGGGCAGATGAACACTGAAGCTTTCTTT. It yields the protein CASSQAGQMNTEAFF.

In this sample, this clonotype turned up many times. The chain combines TRBV6-1 with TRBJ1-5; no reliable D call. Germline V lookup: CDR1 MNHNS, CDR2 SASEGT. The CDR3 covers 14 residues. Trimming stripped 10 bases from V and 4 bases from J, with 17 bases between. The CDR3 loop reads CATEAHRGNQPQHF. The CDR3 nucleotides read TGTGCCACCGAGGCCCACCGGGGTAATCAGCCCCAGCATTTT.

This clonotype was counted only a few times. The chain uses TRBV20-1 and TRBJ1-2; D is perhaps TRBD1 (5 bases). The CDR3 consists of 15 residues. CDR1 and CDR2 from the germline V gene are DFQATT and SNEGSKA (reference sequence). V lost 0 bases, J lost 0 bases, and 11 bases lay in between. CDR3 in amino acids: CSARDRQIANYGYTF. The CDR3 coding sequence is TGCAGTGCTAGAGACCGACAGATAGCTAACTATGGCTACACCTTC.

This clonotype has at least ten counts. The chain has TRBV10-3 and TRBJ1-1, with D possibly matching TRBD1 (5 bases). Deletions cut 10 bases from V and 4 bases from J, with 13 bases between. The CDR3 is 12 residues long. CDR1 and CDR2 (germline): ENHRY, SYGVKD. This chain's CDR3 is CATREGVTEAFF. DNA of the CDR3: TGTGCCACCCGTGAAGGGGTCACTGAAGCTTTCTTT.

Comment on this clonotype: A much larger clonotype is one base distant, so this may be a read error. The CDR3 sequence is CSAGEETQNF. In nucleotides, the CDR3 is TGCAGCGCAGGGGAGGAGACCCAGAACTTC. The J gene is TRBJ2-5, the V gene TRBV29-1; perhaps D is TRBD1 or TRBD2 (6 bases each). In germline, CDR1 is SQVTM, CDR2 ANQGSEA. This CDR3 contains 10 residues. The whole variable domain, remainder taken from reference TRBV29-1 and TRBJ2-5, is SAVISQKPSRDICQRGTSLTIQCQVDSQVTMMFWYRQQPGQSLTLIATANQGSEATYESGFVIDKFPISRPNLTFSTLTVSNMSPEDSSIYLCSAGEETQNFGPGTRLLVL.

This clonotype was observed many times. The rearrangement uses TRBV5-1 and TRBJ2-3, with 10 bases matching TRBD2. Germline V gene sequence: CDR1 SGHRS, CDR2 YFSETQ. This CDR3 contains 14 residues. V lost 4 bases and J lost 1; bases outside the gene matches: 0. CDR3 region: CASSTSGGTDTQYF. CDR3 nucleotide sequence: TGCGCCAGCAGCACTAGCGGGGGCACAGATACGCAGTATTTT. Variable domain in full (rest from reference TRBV5-1 and TRBJ2-3): KAGVTQTPRYLIKTRGQQVTLSCSPISGHRSVSWYQQTPGQGLQFLFEYFSETQRNKGNFPGRFSGRQFSNSRSEMNVSTLELGDSALYLCASSTSGGTDTQYFGPGTRLTVL.

This clonotype showed up many times. V gene TRBV7-2 combines with J gene TRBJ1-5, with a tentative D call TRBD1 (6 bases). The germline gives CDR1 SGHTA, CDR2 FQGNSA. This CDR3 contains 16 residues. V lost 4 bases and J 3 bases, leaving 16 bases between the germline ends. CDR3 in DNA: TGTGCCAGCAGCTATACAGGGTTTTACGACAATCAGCCCCAGCATTTT. It encodes CASSYTGFYDNQPQHF.